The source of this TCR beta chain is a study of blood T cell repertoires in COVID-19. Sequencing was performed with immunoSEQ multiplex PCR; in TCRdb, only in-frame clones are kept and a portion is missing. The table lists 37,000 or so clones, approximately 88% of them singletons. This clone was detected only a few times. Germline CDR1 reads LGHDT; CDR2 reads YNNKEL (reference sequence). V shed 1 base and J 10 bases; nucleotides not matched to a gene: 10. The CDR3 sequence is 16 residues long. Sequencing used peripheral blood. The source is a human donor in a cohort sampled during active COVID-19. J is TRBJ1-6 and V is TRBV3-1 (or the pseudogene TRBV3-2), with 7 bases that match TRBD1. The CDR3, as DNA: TGTGCCAGCAGCCAAGCGGGGGCAGGGGGTAACTCACCCCTCCACTTT. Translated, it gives CASSQAGAGGNSPLHF.